Below are 23 T cell receptor beta chains sequenced from a single sample in a study of shared clonotypes between healthy human individuals. The table came from immunoSEQ multiplex PCR; TCRdb's copy has only in-frame clones and leaves some out. The data show some 2,500,000 clones, 85% to 95% seen once. Sequenced sample: naive CD4+ T cells from PBMCs. Subset of the sample: CD45RA+ positively selected. The source of these receptors is a man younger than 30 in good health. Some clones in this sample may be carry-over from other donors' samples.

The chain employs TRBV5-1 and TRBJ2-3; the match to TRBD1 covers 7 bases. The CDR3 runs 16 residues. V dropped 4 bases and J dropped 0; count of bases not matched to a gene: 8. Germline CDR1 is SGHRS and CDR2 is YFSETQ. The CDR3, as DNA: TGCGCCAGCAGCCTGGACAGGATCCCAAGCACAGATACGCAGTATTTT. Amino acids: CASSLDRIPSTDTQYF.

The rearrangement links TRBV28 to TRBJ2-1; 7 bases are a match to TRBD1. With 6 bases clipped from V and 7 bases from J, the junction kept 3 bases outside the gene matches. This CDR3 contains 12 residues. The germline CDR1 and CDR2 sequences are MDHEN and SYDVKM. CDR3 sequence: CASSYRGNEQFF. The CDR3 DNA sequence: TGTGCCAGCAGCTACAGGGGAAATGAGCAGTTCTTC.

The chain employs TRBV5-1 and TRBJ2-2; D remains unclear. CDR3 size: 15 residues. Germline V gives CDR1 SGHRS, CDR2 YFSETQ. V shed 0 bases and J shed 3 bases, with 9 bases lying between them. CDR3 sequence (DNA): TGCGCCAGCAGCTTGGCCAGCGTCGACACCGGGGAGCTGTTTTTT. Protein product: CASSLASVDTGELFF.

The CDR3 reads CASSQSAWAGTGELFF. The CDR3 coding sequence is TGCGCCAGCAGCCAATCAGCGTGGGCGGGCACCGGGGAGCTGTTTTTT. This sequence joins TRBV4-3 and TRBJ2-2; tentative D call: TRBD2 (5 bases). The germline V gene encodes CDR1 LGHNA and CDR2 YSLEER. The CDR3 runs to 16 residues. The ends were cut back, 2 bases at V and 4 bases at J, with 14 bases in the middle.

This chain's CDR3 is CASRSDRAWAEAFF. CDR3 in DNA: TGTGCCAGCAGATCGGACAGGGCCTGGGCTGAAGCTTTCTTT. J is TRBJ1-1 and V is TRBV28; 8 nucleotides match TRBD1. The CDR3 is 14 residues long. Germline V CDR1 and CDR2: MDHEN, SYDVKM. Losses at the gene ends were 6 bases for V and 6 bases for J; bases not matched to a gene: 9.

This rearrangement joins TRBV18 to TRBJ2-3; D uncertain. Between the trimmed V and J ends, which lost 6 bases and 3 bases, there was a span of 16 bases. CDR1 and CDR2 from the germline V gene are KGHSH and LQKENI. The length of the CDR3 is 15 residues. CDR3 nucleotide sequence: TGTGCCAGCTCTCTCTCCAACCCTAGGACAGATACGCAGTATTTT. It is translated as CASSLSNPRTDTQYF.

The chain is built from TRBV7-3 and TRBJ2-2, with D maybe TRBD2 (5 bases). CDR1 is SGHTA and CDR2 is FQGTGA in the germline V gene. Trimming removed 2 bases at V and 5 bases at J, with 12 bases between. This CDR3 contains 15 residues. The CDR3 is CASSLGLPRTGELFF. Here the CDR3 DNA reads TGTGCCAGCAGCTTAGGACTTCCCCGGACCGGGGAGCTGTTTTTT.

J is TRBJ1-1 and V is TRBV29-1; 9 positions agree with TRBD1. Germline V CDR1 and CDR2: SQVTM, ANQGSEA. V gave up 0 bases and J gave up 5 bases; unmatched junction bases: 7. The CDR3 covers 15 residues. The CDR3 DNA reads as TGCAGCGTTGAAGATTTGGGACAGGGTCGAACTGAAGCTTTCTTT. Its protein is CSVEDLGQGRTEAFF. The entire variable domain, with the rest obtained from reference TRBV29-1 and TRBJ1-1, is as follows: SAVISQKPSRDICQRGTSLTIQCQVDSQVTMMFWYRQQPGQSLTLIATANQGSEATYESGFVIDKFPISRPNLTFSTLTVSNMSPEDSSIYLCSVEDLGQGRTEAFFGQGTRLTVV.

The chain links TRBV4-2 to TRBJ1-3, with D possibly being TRBD1 (6 bases). CDR3 length: 16 amino acids. The germline V gene has CDR1 LGHNA and CDR2 YNFKEQ. Trimming took 3 bases from V and 0 from J, leaving 12 bases between them. CDR3 loop: CASSHPDRSSGNTIYF. Here the CDR3 DNA reads TGTGCCAGCAGCCACCCCGACAGGAGCTCTGGAAACACCATATATTTT.

The chain has TRBV5-1 and TRBJ1-3, with a possible D match to TRBD1 (6 bases). The CDR3 extends over 16 amino acids. Germline-derived CDR1 and CDR2 are SGHRS and YFSETQ. Trimming removed 3 bases at V and 0 bases at J, with 13 bases between. In DNA, the CDR3 is TGCGCCAGCAGCTCTCGCACAGGGTACTCTGGAAACACCATATATTTT. Residues: CASSSRTGYSGNTIYF.

This clone appeared once. The chain combines TRBV5-6 with TRBJ2-2; the match to TRBD2 covers 14 bases. This CDR3 is built from 17 residues. Germline loops: CDR1 SGHDT, CDR2 YYEEEE. V was pared by 1 base and J by 5 bases, with 4 bases of the junction left unmatched. Written as DNA, the CDR3 is TGTGCCAGCAGCTTGCTGAGACTAGCGGGAGGGACCGGGGAGCTGTTTTTT. Translation: CASSLLRLAGGTGELFF.

The V and J genes are TRBV27 and TRBJ2-7, with 9 bases fitting TRBD1. The CDR3 length is 16 residues. Germline assignment: CDR1 MNHEY and CDR2 SMNVEV (reference sequence). After removal of 3 bases from V and 2 bases from J, the junction contained 8 bases not matched to a gene. As DNA, the CDR3 is TGTGCCAGCAGTTTTTCCGGGAGACAGGGGGCCTACGAGCAGTACTTC. This sequence encodes CASSFSGRQGAYEQYF.

The chain is built from TRBV18 and TRBJ2-1, with 10 bases matching TRBD2. Germline assignment: CDR1 KGHSH and CDR2 LQKENI. With 6 bases clipped from V and 3 bases from J, the junction kept 5 bases outside the gene matches. The CDR3 is 15 amino acids. CDR3 in amino acids: CASSIGLAVYNEQFF. The CDR3, as DNA: TGTGCCAGCTCGATCGGACTAGCGGTCTACAATGAGCAGTTCTTC.

This clone has just a few counts. This chain links TRBV30 with TRBJ1-1; a weak D match, TRBD1 (6 bases). The germline CDR1 and CDR2 sequences are GTSNPN and SVGIG (reference sequence). The CDR3 is 13 residues long. Trimming removed 0 bases at V and 5 bases at J, with 10 bases between. In DNA form, the CDR3 reads TGTGCCTGGAGTGTCCAGAGGGGGACTGAAGCTTTCTTT. Its translation: CAWSVQRGTEAFF.

This rearrangement joins TRBV5-1 to TRBJ2-7; a weak D match, TRBD2 (6 bases). This CDR3 comprises 16 residues. Germline values: CDR1 SGHRS, CDR2 YFSETQ. V shed 2 bases and J shed 5 bases, with 20 bases lying between them. In DNA form, the CDR3 reads TGCGCCAGCAGCTTTCCCCTTGGCGGGGAGCCCCACGAGCAGTACTTC. Translating gives CASSFPLGGEPHEQYF.

The rearrangement uses TRBV11-2 and TRBJ2-1, with 8 bases matching TRBD2. The V gene's germline CDR1 is SGHAT and CDR2 FQNNGV. The CDR3 sequence is 17 residues long. The trim removed 5 bases at V and 0 bases at J, leaving 9 bases unmatched. The CDR3 DNA is TGTGCCAGCAGCACTCTCGGGGGGGGAAGCTCCTACAATGAGCAGTTCTTC. It yields the protein CASSTLGGGSSYNEQFF. Drawing the rest from reference TRBV11-2 and TRBJ2-1, the complete variable domain is EAGVAQSPRYKIIEKRQSVAFWCNPISGHATLYWYQQILGQGPKLLIQFQNNGVVDDSQLPKDRFSAERLKGVDSTLKIQPAKLEDSAVYLCASSTLGGGSSYNEQFFGPGTRLTVL.

This rearrangement joins TRBV6-1 to TRBJ1-1, with 8 nucleotides matching TRBD1. Germline V lookup: CDR1 MNHNS, CDR2 SASEGT. This CDR3 has 13 residues. The V segment lost 3 bases and the J segment 8 bases; nucleotides outside the gene matches: 5. The CDR3 DNA reads as TGTGCCAGCAGTGACTTCTCAGGGGGCGAAGCTTTCTTT. As protein: CASSDFSGGEAFF.

V gene TRBV5-1 combines with J gene TRBJ1-4; the match to TRBD1 covers 10 bases. The CDR3 totals 15 residues. After removal of 4 bases from V and 7 bases from J, the junction contained 7 bases not matched to a gene. CDR1 is SGHRS and CDR2 is YFSETQ in the germline V gene. The CDR3, as DNA: TGCGCCAGCAGCCCGACAGGGGGCGCGAGTGAAAAACTGTTTTTT. This encodes CASSPTGGASEKLFF. Combining the CDR3 with reference TRBV5-1 and TRBJ1-4 gives the whole variable domain KAGVTQTPRYLIKTRGQQVTLSCSPISGHRSVSWYQQTPGQGLQFLFEYFSETQRNKGNFPGRFSGRQFSNSRSEMNVSTLELGDSALYLCASSPTGGASEKLFFGSGTQLSVL.

V usage is TRBV5-6 and J usage is TRBJ2-2; D gene uncertain. From germline, CDR1 is SGHDT and CDR2 YYEEEE. Trimming stripped 2 bases from V and 1 base from J, with 9 bases between. The CDR3 extends over 15 amino acids. The CDR3 sequence: CASSFFWLNTGELFF. CDR3 coding DNA: TGTGCCAGCAGCTTTTTCTGGTTGAACACCGGGGAGCTGTTTTTT.

The chain is built from TRBV28 and TRBJ1-2, with D tentatively TRBD1 (5 bases). Germline V gives CDR1 MDHEN, CDR2 SYDVKM. Trimming shortened V by 8 bases and J by 4 bases, and 17 bases separated the two germline ends. The CDR3 has 14 amino acids. In DNA, the CDR3 is TGTGCCAGCGGATCGATGGGAGGGGTCTATGGCTACACCTTC. Translated, it gives CASGSMGGVYGYTF.

CDR3 bases: TGTGCCAGCAGCTTTTCCGGTGGCAATCAGCCCCAGCATTTT. Encoded protein: CASSFSGGNQPQHF. J is TRBJ1-5 and V is TRBV7-3; D not certain. Germline CDR1 SGHTA, CDR2 FQGTGA. Trimming cost V 3 bases and J 2 bases, with 8 bases left between them. The CDR3 length is 14 residues.

The rearrangement uses TRBV18 and TRBJ1-4; D call uncertain. This CDR3 region has 16 residues. In germline, CDR1 is KGHSH, CDR2 LQKENI. V lost 3 bases and J lost 5, with 16 bases in between. CDR3 protein: CASSPEWVGENEKLFF. Here the CDR3 DNA reads TGTGCCAGCTCACCCGAATGGGTTGGGGAGAATGAAAAACTGTTTTTT.

The chain employs TRBV6-6 and TRBJ2-7; 14 bases agree with TRBD2. Germline lookup yields CDR1 MNHNY and CDR2 SVGAGI (reference sequence). V lost 2 bases and J lost 10; bases outside the gene matches: 4. There are 14 residues in the CDR3. As DNA, the CDR3 is TGTGCCAGCAGTTACGGGACTAGCGGGAGTGAACAGTACTTC. Residues: CASSYGTSGSEQYF.